The 21 T cell receptor beta chains reported below all come from one sample, sequenced in a study of T cells in Graves' hyperthyroidism and ophthalmopathy. TCR beta CDR3 sequences were amplified from RNA transcripts. The study used the HTBI primer set for a first-round RT-PCR of the TCR CDR3. One entry per CDR3 protein, called by TCRdb with MiXCR from the multiplex PCR reads. The table records 500,000 to 600,000 distinct CDR3 sequences, under 60% of them present only once. The sequencing input was peripheral blood or thyroid tissue (not recorded which). The receptors originated from an adult woman with Graves' disease, either hyperthyroidism or ophthalmopathy (not recorded which).

This clonotype was observed many times. The chain combines TRBV19 with TRBJ2-2; 7 nucleotides align to TRBD1. This CDR3 has 16 amino acids. Germline V gives CDR1 LNHDA, CDR2 SQIVND (reference sequence). The ends lost 1 base at V and 1 base at J; junction bases unmatched: 3. In nucleotides, the CDR3 is TGTGCCAGTAGTATAGCGGCAGGGGGGAACACCGGGGAGCTGTTTTTT. This encodes CASSIAAGGNTGELFF. The whole variable domain, remainder taken from reference TRBV19 and TRBJ2-2, is DGGITQSPKYLFRKEGQNVTLSCEQNLNHDAMYWYRQDPGQGLRLIYYSQIVNDFQKGDIAEGYSVSREKKESFPLTVTSAQKNPTAFYLCASSIAAGGNTGELFFGEGSRLTVL.

The CDR3 coding sequence is TGTGCCAGCAGCCAAGACCGGGTGGGGACTAGCACAGATACGCAGTATTTT. Translating it yields CASSQDRVGTSTDTQYF. J is TRBJ2-3 and V is TRBV14, with D tentatively TRBD2 (6 bases). Germline lookup yields CDR1 SGHDN and CDR2 FVKESK. The ends were cut back, 0 bases at V and 0 bases at J, with 13 bases in the middle. The CDR3 runs to 17 residues.

The J gene is TRBJ2-7, the V gene TRBV7-2; TRBD1 is a possible D gene (5 bases). The V end was cut by 7 bases, the J end by 2 bases, with 12 bases between. The CDR3 runs to 13 residues. The germline V gene has CDR1 SGHTA and CDR2 FQGNSA. The CDR3 region has the DNA TGTGCCAGCAAGATGGGGCTGACCTACGAGCAGTACTTC. Translating it yields CASKMGLTYEQYF.

This clonotype was detected only a few times. The rearrangement joins TRBV7-9 to TRBJ1-5; 7 bases fit TRBD1. Germline CDR1 is SEHNR and CDR2 is FQNEAQ (reference sequence). The CDR3 covers 16 residues. The V and J ends lost 1 base and 2 bases, in that order; junction bases with no gene match: 5. The CDR3 DNA is TGTGCCAGCAGCTTAGGGACAGGAATGGGCAATCAGCCCCAGCATTTT. Translating it yields CASSLGTGMGNQPQHF.

In regard to this clonotype: This clone may be a read error of a much larger clone one base away. The chain recombines TRBV11-1 with TRBJ2-2; a possible D gene is TRBD1 (6 bases). Per germline, CDR1 SGHAT and CDR2 FQDESV (reference sequence). This CDR3 comprises 14 residues. The CDR3 loop is CAISKGQDTGELFF. The CDR3 nucleotides read TGTGCCATCAGCAAGGGACAAGACACCGGGGAGCTGTTTTTT.

This clonotype has more than one count but fewer than ten. The rearrangement links TRBV25-1 to TRBJ2-5; D not resolved. V was trimmed by 7 bases and J by 2 bases, leaving 20 bases between them. Per germline, CDR1 MGHDK and CDR2 SYGVNS. This CDR3 spans 16 amino acids. The CDR3 spells CASTSQSDDLQETQYF. The CDR3 DNA reads TGTGCCAGCACCTCTCAATCGGATGATTTGCAAGAGACCCAGTACTTC.

This clonotype was recorded a few times. The J gene is TRBJ2-5, the V gene TRBV10-3; D might be TRBD2 (5 bases). Trimming cost V 11 bases and J 8 bases, with 24 bases left between them. The CDR3 is 14 residues long. Germline V gives CDR1 ENHRY, CDR2 SYGVKD. CDR3 residues: CAGSSEILPATQYF. CDR3 DNA sequence: TGTGCCGGGAGTAGCGAGATCCTACCTGCCACCCAGTACTTC.

In this sample, this clonotype turned up many times. V gene TRBV12-3 or TRBV12-4 combines with J gene TRBJ1-5, with D unresolved. The CDR3 spans 16 residues. V was clipped by 3 bases and J by 2 bases, with 14 bases between them. The CDR3: CASSFGGRSGNQPQHF. In nucleotides, the CDR3 is TGTGCCAGCAGTTTCGGAGGGCGTTCGGGCAATCAGCCCCAGCATTTT.

The chain combines TRBV29-1 with TRBJ1-2, with 7 bases that match TRBD1. The CDR3 covers 14 residues. The trim removed 7 bases at V and 4 bases at J, leaving 12 bases unmatched. Germline V gene lookup returns CDR1 SQVTM and CDR2 ANQGSEA. CDR3 in DNA: TGCAGCGGAGGGACAGAGCCTAGAGGCTATGGCTACACCTTC. Residues: CSGGTEPRGYGYTF. Using reference TRBV29-1 and TRBJ1-2 for the parts outside the CDR3, the full variable domain is SAVISQKPSRDICQRGTSLTIQCQVDSQVTMMFWYRQQPGQSLTLIATANQGSEATYESGFVIDKFPISRPNLTFSTLTVSNMSPEDSSIYLCSGGTEPRGYGYTFGSGTRLTVV.

J is TRBJ2-5 and V is TRBV10-2; D not certain. V dropped 6 bases and J dropped 5 bases, with 16 bases sitting between them. CDR3 size: 14 residues. Germline V gives CDR1 WSHSY, CDR2 SAAADI. The CDR3 DNA reads TGCGCCAGCAGCCAACTCCTAAGTCGGGAGACCCAGTACTTC. Translation gives CASSQLLSRETQYF.

This clonotype came up a few times. This rearrangement joins TRBV7-2 to TRBJ2-3; a weak D match, TRBD2 (5 bases). The germline V and J ends were trimmed by 4 bases and 0 bases, with 17 bases remaining between them. The germline V gene has CDR1 SGHTA and CDR2 FQGNSA. The CDR3 spans 17 residues. This chain's CDR3 is CASSSRTDGGSTDTQYF. The CDR3 DNA follows: TGTGCCAGCAGCTCCAGGACGGATGGCGGGAGCACAGATACGCAGTATTTT.

This clonotype was counted at least ten times. This chain uses TRBV15 with TRBJ1-5; tentative D call: TRBD1 (5 bases). CDR1 and CDR2 from the germline V gene are LNHNV and YYDKDF (reference sequence). V dropped 8 bases and J dropped 4 bases, with 15 bases sitting between them. The CDR3 is 14 amino acids. The CDR3 sequence is CATGPGLRNQPQHF. The CDR3 DNA follows: TGTGCCACCGGCCCGGGACTGAGAAATCAGCCCCAGCATTTT.

This clonotype was detected only a few times. J is TRBJ1-5 and V is TRBV12-3 or TRBV12-4; a possible D gene is TRBD1 (5 bases). The CDR3 has 15 amino acids. Trimming stripped 2 bases from V and 4 bases from J, with 12 bases between. DNA for the CDR3: TGTGCCAGCAGTTTATCCCGCGGGGGGAATCAGCCCCAGCATTTT. Amino acid sequence: CASSLSRGGNQPQHF.

This clonotype was recorded many times. The CDR3 region is CASSLTSTSVQHQETQYF. The CDR3 nucleotides are TGTGCCAGCAGCTTAACGTCGACTAGCGTTCAACATCAAGAGACCCAGTACTTC. The gene calls are TRBV7-9 and TRBJ2-5; 8 bases match TRBD2. Trimming took 2 bases from V and 2 from J; bases not matched to a gene: 13. Germline V CDR1 and CDR2: SEHNR, FQNEAQ (reference sequence). This CDR3 spans 18 amino acids.

The chain has TRBV20-1 and TRBJ1-5; D gene uncertain. Germline CDR1 is DFQATT and CDR2 is SNEGSKA (reference sequence). The CDR3 loop spans 13 amino acids. V lost 5 bases to trimming and J lost 7 bases, with 15 bases between them. Here the CDR3 reads CSAGNRGFQPQHF. CDR3 DNA: TGCAGTGCTGGAAACAGAGGTTTCCAGCCCCAGCATTTT.

This clonotype was recorded a few times. V and J are TRBV5-1 and TRBJ1-2; D gene unclear. Germline lookup yields CDR1 SGHRS and CDR2 YFSETQ. This CDR3 comprises 13 residues. Trimming shortened V by 3 bases and J by 6 bases, and 12 bases separated the two germline ends. The CDR3 DNA follows: TGCGCCAGCAGCTCTAAACGGAGGAATGGCTACACCTTC. Residues: CASSSKRRNGYTF.

As concerns this clonotype: The junction departs from the called germline gene at one end, perhaps through a read error. This chain links TRBV2 with TRBJ2-1; D is ambiguous. This CDR3 spans 11 amino acids. Germline V gene lookup returns CDR1 SNHLY and CDR2 FYNNEI. DNA of the CDR3: TGTGCCAGCAGTGCCGGCCCTCCGTCGGGCTTC. Its translation is CASSAGPPSGF.

This clonotype was counted at least ten times. V is TRBV24-1 and J is TRBJ2-7; TRBD2 aligns across 10 bases. There are 17 residues in the CDR3. The V segment lost 5 bases and the J segment 3 bases; nucleotides outside the gene matches: 12. Germline V gene lookup returns CDR1 KGHDR and CDR2 SFDVKD. The CDR3: CATSGRSPAGGLYEQYF. DNA for the CDR3: TGTGCCACCAGTGGTCGGTCTCCAGCGGGAGGGCTCTACGAGCAGTACTTC.

This clonotype was seen many times. The gene calls are TRBV19 and TRBJ1-5; unclear D gene. V dropped 2 bases and J dropped 2 bases, with 7 bases sitting between them. The CDR3 loop spans 14 amino acids. Germline CDR1 reads LNHDA; CDR2 reads SQIVND (reference sequence). The CDR3 DNA follows: TGTGCCAGTAGTATAACCGGGCGCAATCAGCCCCAGCATTTT. This translates into CASSITGRNQPQHF. Full variable domain (outside the CDR3, taken from reference TRBV19 and TRBJ1-5): DGGITQSPKYLFRKEGQNVTLSCEQNLNHDAMYWYRQDPGQGLRLIYYSQIVNDFQKGDIAEGYSVSREKKESFPLTVTSAQKNPTAFYLCASSITGRNQPQHFGDGTRLSIL.

In this sample, this clonotype turned up many times. In DNA, the CDR3 is TGTGCCAGCAGCTTGGTAAGGGGGTTGAGCTACGAGCAGTACTTC. This sequence encodes CASSLVRGLSYEQYF. The rearrangement uses TRBV7-9 and TRBJ2-7; maybe TRBD1 (6 bases). V was shortened by 3 bases and J by 3 bases, with 15 bases between the two germline ends. The CDR3 length is 15 residues. The V gene's germline CDR1 is SEHNR and CDR2 FQNEAQ (reference sequence).

In this sample, this clonotype turned up many times. The rearrangement uses TRBV9 and TRBJ2-7; D is perhaps TRBD2 (7 bases). V was clipped by 4 bases and J by 6 bases, with 17 bases between them. The germline V gene encodes CDR1 SGDLS and CDR2 YYNGEE. The CDR3 is 14 residues long. In DNA form, the CDR3 reads TGTGCCAGCAGCCCGGAAGGGGGGGAGTTCGAGCAGTACTTC. Its translation is CASSPEGGEFEQYF.